The 17 T cell receptor beta chains below were found in one sample sequenced in a study of siplizumab effects on memory and regulatory T cells. Assay: immunoSEQ multiplex PCR; the TCRdb copy retains only in-frame clones and omits some. Of some 52,000 clones in the sample, nearly 98% were seen once. Sequenced input: naive CD4+ T cells sorted from blood. Receptors were obtained from a human donor in good health.

This chain connects TRBV7-9 to TRBJ1-2, with no clear D. Germline V gene sequence: CDR1 SEHNR, CDR2 FQNEAQ (reference sequence). The CDR3 has 12 amino acids. V dropped 5 bases and J dropped 6 bases, with 10 bases sitting between them. CDR3 region: CASSRVGNGYTF. CDR3 nucleotide sequence: TGTGCCAGCAGCCGAGTGGGGAATGGCTACACCTTC.

The CDR3 here is CASSVAGTKRTDTQYF. The CDR3 nucleotides are TGTGCCAGTAGTGTGGCCGGGACTAAGCGCACAGATACGCAGTATTTT. The chain uses TRBV19 and TRBJ2-3; the match to TRBD2 covers 7 bases. Germline V lookup: CDR1 LNHDA, CDR2 SQIVND (reference sequence). The CDR3 contains 16 residues. V shed 5 bases and J 1 base; nucleotides not matched to a gene: 9.

The gene calls are TRBV7-2 and TRBJ1-2; no clear D. The V gene lost 3 bases and the J gene lost 8 bases, with 22 bases spanning the gap. Germline loops: CDR1 SGHTA, CDR2 FQGNSA. The CDR3 sequence is 16 residues long. CDR3 residues: CASSLLGSGLPFGYTF. CDR3 DNA sequence: TGTGCCAGCAGCTTGTTGGGAAGCGGGCTTCCATTCGGCTACACCTTC.

The chain carries TRBV30 and TRBJ2-5, with D tentatively TRBD2 (6 bases). The V gene's germline CDR1 is GTSNPN and CDR2 SVGIG (reference sequence). This CDR3 is built from 12 residues. Trimming removed 8 bases from V and 3 bases from J, with 13 bases in between. The CDR3 loop reads CAGTLKEETQYF. The CDR3 DNA follows: TGTGCCGGGACTCTCAAGGAAGAGACCCAGTACTTC. Together with reference TRBV30 and TRBJ2-5, the CDR3 gives the full variable domain: SQTIHQWPATLVQPVGSPLSLECTVEGTSNPNLYWYRQAAGRGLQLLFYSVGIGQISSEVPQNLSASRPQDRQFILSSKKLLLSDSGFYLCAGTLKEETQYFGPGTRLLVL.

The rearrangement uses TRBV5-1 and TRBJ2-2, with 8 positions matching TRBD2. Germline CDR1 reads SGHRS; CDR2 reads YFSETQ. The V gene end was trimmed by 2 bases and the J gene end by 0 bases; junction bases not matched to a gene: 3. The CDR3 sequence is 16 residues long. The CDR3 region is CASSFIAGSNTGELFF. CDR3 nucleotide sequence: TGCGCCAGCAGCTTTATAGCGGGATCGAACACCGGGGAGCTGTTTTTT.

The CDR3 region has the DNA TGTGCCAGCAGCTTGCAGGGTAACTATGGCTACACCTTC. Its protein product is CASSLQGNYGYTF. The chain has TRBV7-8 and TRBJ1-2; the D gene is possibly TRBD1 (5 bases). The CDR3 consists of 13 residues. Trimming shortened V by 3 bases and J by 1 base, and 6 bases separated the two germline ends. The germline V gene has CDR1 SGHVS and CDR2 FQNEAQ.

The chain links TRBV9 to TRBJ2-7; D possibly uses TRBD1 or TRBD2 (5 bases each). The length of the CDR3 is 14 residues. Germline loops: CDR1 SGDLS, CDR2 YYNGEE. Trimming took 0 bases from V and 0 from J, leaving 7 bases between them. This CDR3 is CASSVGGSSYEQYF. The CDR3 bases are TGTGCCAGCAGCGTAGGGGGGAGCTCCTACGAGCAGTACTTC.

This rearrangement joins TRBV4-1 to TRBJ1-1; TRBD1 might be the D (5 bases). The CDR3 contains 16 residues. The germline V and J ends were trimmed by 4 bases and 3 bases, with 18 bases remaining between them. Germline lookup yields CDR1 MGHRA and CDR2 YSYEKL. This CDR3 is CASSLGRGRVDTEAFF. In DNA, the CDR3 is TGCGCCAGCAGCCTTGGTAGGGGCAGGGTCGACACTGAAGCTTTCTTT.

For this clone: Other DNA sequences in this specimen translate into the identical CDR3. The chain uses TRBV28 and TRBJ2-1, with TRBD1 matching over 7 bases. After removal of 6 bases from V and 6 bases from J, the junction contained 5 bases not matched to a gene. The CDR3 has 13 amino acids. Germline CDR1 MDHEN, CDR2 SYDVKM. CDR3 nucleotide sequence: TGTGCCAGCAGCTTAAGACAGGGCAATGAGCAGTTCTTC. Amino acids: CASSLRQGNEQFF. The variable domain in full, with the rest retrieved from reference TRBV28 and TRBJ2-1, is DVKVTQSSRYLVKRTGEKVFLECVQDMDHENMFWYRQDPGLGLRLIYFSYDVKMKEKGDIPEGYSVSREKKERFSLILESASTNQTSMYLCASSLRQGNEQFFGPGTRLTVL.

The sample holds one count of this clone. Other nucleotide sequences in the sample specify the same CDR3. V is TRBV9 and J is TRBJ2-1, with 9 bases matching TRBD2. Per germline, CDR1 SGDLS and CDR2 YYNGEE. The junction had 0 bases not matched to a gene; V was cut back by 2 bases and J by 0 bases. The CDR3 totals 15 residues. The CDR3 region has the DNA TGTGCCAGCAGCGTTAGCGGGAGCTCCTACAATGAGCAGTTCTTC. Translated, it gives CASSVSGSSYNEQFF.

Only one count was recorded for this clone. The chain uses TRBV19 and TRBJ1-1; D ambiguous. There are 13 residues in the CDR3. Germline CDR1 LNHDA, CDR2 SQIVND (reference sequence). V shed 0 bases and J shed 3 bases, with 5 bases lying between them. This CDR3 is CASSIDLDTEAFF. The CDR3 DNA reads as TGTGCCAGTAGTATAGATCTTGACACTGAAGCTTTCTTT.

This chain connects TRBV5-1 to TRBJ1-5, with 9 bases matching TRBD1. From germline, CDR1 is SGHRS and CDR2 YFSETQ. The CDR3 covers 14 residues. The V gene end was trimmed by 5 bases and the J gene end by 7 bases; junction bases not matched to a gene: 7. CDR3 nucleotide sequence: TGCGCCAGCAGTTACACAGGGGGCCAGCAGCCCCAGCATTTT. It codes for CASSYTGGQQPQHF.

In its sample, this clone was seen a few times. The chain recombines TRBV7-6 with TRBJ2-7; D is uncertain. Trimming cost V 5 bases and J 3 bases, with 17 bases left between them. Germline CDR1 is SGHVS and CDR2 is FNYEAQ. The CDR3 runs 15 residues. The CDR3 protein is CASSPGRANGYEQYF. CDR3 nucleotides: TGTGCCAGCAGCCCAGGAAGAGCCAATGGCTACGAGCAGTACTTC. The variable domain in full, completed from reference TRBV7-6 and TRBJ2-7, reads GAGVSQSPRYKVTKRGQDVALRCDPISGHVSLYWYRQALGQGPEFLTYFNYEAQQDKSGLPNDRFSAERPEGSISTLTIQRTEQRDSAMYRCASSPGRANGYEQYFGPGTRLTVT.

The chain carries TRBV21-1 and TRBJ1-5. TRBV21-1 is listed as a pseudogene. The CDR3 has 14 amino acids. CDR3 in DNA: TGTGCCAGCAGCAAATCGGGGGGGGCTCAGCCCCAGCATTTT. Amino acid sequence: CASSKSGGAQPQHF.

The V gene is TRBV11-3, the J gene TRBJ2-3, with TRBD1 identical over 7 bases. The trim removed 4 bases at V and 0 bases at J, leaving 1 base unmatched. Germline V gene lookup returns CDR1 SGHNT and CDR2 YENEEA. The CDR3 runs to 14 residues. The CDR3 loop reads CASSSRGSTDTQYF. CDR3 sequence (DNA): TGTGCCAGCAGCTCCAGGGGGAGCACAGATACGCAGTATTTT.

In its sample, this clone was seen once. V usage is TRBV5-4 and J usage is TRBJ2-1, with D possibly being TRBD1 (5 bases). Germline loops: CDR1 SGHNT, CDR2 YYREEE (reference sequence). This CDR3 has 15 residues. V gave up 3 bases and J gave up 4 bases, with 14 bases separating them. CDR3 region: CASSSAGRKYNEQFF. DNA for the CDR3: TGTGCCAGCAGCTCGGCAGGGCGGAAGTACAATGAGCAGTTCTTC.

The V gene is TRBV15, the J gene TRBJ2-7, with unresolved D. The CDR3 spans 14 residues. Germline V gene data show CDR1 as LNHNV and CDR2 as YYDKDF (reference sequence). Trimming removed 0 bases from V and 6 bases from J, with 12 bases in between. This CDR3 is CATSRDLSLPEQYF. In nucleotides, the CDR3 is TGTGCCACCAGCAGAGATCTCTCCTTACCCGAGCAGTACTTC.